The entry below gives a single T cell receptor (beta chain) sequence along with its context. This sample was included in a study of OX40 agonist ivuxolimab in advanced cancers. Study in general: Patients received ivuxolimab, an intravenous treatment, every 2 weeks at 0.01 to 10 mg/kg. Earlier anti-PD-1, anti-PD-L1 or anti-CTLA-4 therapy was permitted; around 40% had received some.

This CDR3 spans 14 amino acids. Trimming took 5 bases from V and 6 from J; bases not matched to a gene: 5. Germline loops: CDR1 SSHAT, CDR2 FNYEAQ (reference sequence). The repertoire was sequenced with immunoSEQ multiplex PCR; TCRdb's copy has only in-frame clones and lacks some. In the table there are tens of thousands of clones, around 90% of which are singletons. The sample in question was CD4+ or CD8+ T cells sorted from blood, obtained in a trial of the OX40 agonist ivuxolimab. The J gene is TRBJ2-7, the V gene TRBV7-7; 12 nucleotides align to TRBD1. The clonotype originates from an adult with an advanced solid tumor such as melanoma, head and neck, liver or kidney cancer. CDR3 protein: CASSAGTGGTEQYF. The CDR3 DNA follows: TGTGCCAGCAGCGCCGGGACAGGGGGCACCGAGCAGTACTTC.